This T cell receptor beta chain was recorded in a study of blood T cell repertoires in COVID-19. About the study: The study drew acute and convalescent COVID-19 samples from the United States, Italy and Spain. The cDNA or gDNA used as material had been derived from T cells, B-cell-depleted T cells, or PBMCs.

The germline V gene encodes CDR1 MNHEY and CDR2 SVGEGT. The CDR3 is 15 amino acids. V lost 1 base and J lost 5; bases outside the gene matches: 3. A few counts support this clone. In the original analysis: Quantification of nucleated cells was approximated via reference gene primer amplification. Produced via immunoSEQ multiplex PCR; TCRdb's table is partial and in-frame only. Clone size and the V and J calls come from that table; the DNA yielded D and trimming. The sample has some 37,000 clones, 90% seen once. The material sequenced was peripheral blood. This clonotype was obtained from a man in his 70s with acute or convalescent COVID-19. V is TRBV6-2 or TRBV6-3 and J is TRBJ2-7; 12 bases line up with TRBD2. In DNA form, the CDR3 reads TGTGCCAGCAGTTACTTCGCTAGCGGGAGGGACGAGCAGTACTTC. Its translation: CASSYFASGRDEQYF.